These T cell receptor beta chains were read from a single sample in a study of shared clonotypes between healthy human individuals. Data came from immunoSEQ multiplex PCR; TCRdb stores just in-frame clones and leaves some out. The table has some 1.4 million clones, approximately 96% seen once. The material sequenced was naive CD4+ T cells sorted from blood. The receptors come from a man aged 30 to 45 in good health. CDR3s include the opening cysteine and the closing phenylalanine or tryptophan. The order of the fields is CDR3 DNA, CDR3 protein, J gene, clone size, D gene, V gene. The D gene is left open where the match is weak. Not every row has a clone size; where given, it reads once, few, many or a size class.

cdr3_nt: TGTGCCAGCAGCTTAGGGGGTGGCAGGGGAGGCACAGATACGCAGTATTTT
cdr3_aa: CASSLGGGRGGTDTQYF
j_call: TRBJ2-3
clone_size: .
d_call: .
v_call: TRBV7-6

cdr3_nt: TGTGCCAGCTCACAGGGACTAGCGGGAGAGAGATGGGAGACCCAGTACTTC
cdr3_aa: CASSQGLAGERWETQYF
j_call: TRBJ2-5
clone_size: .
d_call: TRBD2
v_call: TRBV18

cdr3_nt: TGTGCCATCAGTGATTCAGTCCTCCCAAGCTACACCTTC
cdr3_aa: CAISDSVLPSYTF
j_call: TRBJ1-2
clone_size: .
d_call: .
v_call: TRBV10-3

cdr3_nt: TGTGCCAGCAGGGACGGGAACTACGAGCAGTACTTC
cdr3_aa: CASRDGNYEQYF
j_call: TRBJ2-7
clone_size: .
d_call: .
v_call: TRBV2

cdr3_nt: TGTGCCAGCAGTTCGGGGGCGGGAAATGAGCAGTTCTTC
cdr3_aa: CASSSGAGNEQFF
j_call: TRBJ2-1
clone_size: once
d_call: .
v_call: TRBV25-1

cdr3_nt: TGTGCCAGCAGTCCGACGACTAGCGGATTCTACGAGCAGTACTTC
cdr3_aa: CASSPTTSGFYEQYF
j_call: TRBJ2-7
clone_size: .
d_call: TRBD2
v_call: TRBV2

cdr3_nt: TGCGCCAGCACAAGGGACAGGCGAGAGACCCAGTACTTC
cdr3_aa: CASTRDRRETQYF
j_call: TRBJ2-5
clone_size: .
d_call: TRBD1
v_call: TRBV5-1

cdr3_nt: TGTGCCAGCAGCTCGGGACTAGCGGGAGGCAGGAGCTCCTACGAGCAGTACTTC
cdr3_aa: CASSSGLAGGRSSYEQYF
j_call: TRBJ2-7
clone_size: .
d_call: TRBD2
v_call: TRBV7-6

cdr3_nt: TGTGCCAGCAGCTCGGCGAGCGGGAGCAATGAGCAGTTCTTC
cdr3_aa: CASSSASGSNEQFF
j_call: TRBJ2-1
clone_size: .
d_call: TRBD2
v_call: TRBV5-4

cdr3_nt: TGTGCCAGCAGCTCCAGGAGCTCCTACGAGCAGTACTTC
cdr3_aa: CASSSRSSYEQYF
j_call: TRBJ2-7
clone_size: .
d_call: .
v_call: TRBV5-5

cdr3_nt: TGCGCCAGCAGCTCAACCACCTACGAGCAGTACTTC
cdr3_aa: CASSSTTYEQYF
j_call: TRBJ2-7
clone_size: .
d_call: .
v_call: TRBV5-1

cdr3_nt: TGCAGCGTCCCGTCCCCGACGGGGGGTTCAGAGACCCAGTACTTC
cdr3_aa: CSVPSPTGGSETQYF
j_call: TRBJ2-5
clone_size: .
d_call: TRBD2
v_call: TRBV29-1

cdr3_nt: TGTGCCAGCAAGGGGGAAGAATACTACGAGCAGTACTTC
cdr3_aa: CASKGEEYYEQYF
j_call: TRBJ2-7
clone_size: .
d_call: .
v_call: TRBV6-5

cdr3_nt: TGTGCCAGCTCTCTGGGACCGGGACAGAACACTGAAGCTTTCTTT
cdr3_aa: CASSLGPGQNTEAFF
j_call: TRBJ1-1
clone_size: .
d_call: .
v_call: TRBV18

cdr3_nt: TGTGCCACCAGCAGAGGCCGGGACAGCACCTATGGCTACACCTTC
cdr3_aa: CATSRGRDSTYGYTF
j_call: TRBJ1-2
clone_size: .
d_call: TRBD1
v_call: TRBV15

cdr3_nt: TGTGCCACCAGCCTTCGGACTACCGGGGAGCTGTTTTTT
cdr3_aa: CATSLRTTGELFF
j_call: TRBJ2-2
clone_size: .
d_call: .
v_call: TRBV15

cdr3_nt: TGTGCCAGCAGCCCCGACTACTTCAATGAGCAGTTCTTC
cdr3_aa: CASSPDYFNEQFF
j_call: TRBJ2-1
clone_size: .
d_call: .
v_call: TRBV7-8

cdr3_nt: TGTGCCATATCCAGCGCGGGGCCTAAGCAGTTCTTC
cdr3_aa: CAISSAGPKQFF
j_call: TRBJ2-1
clone_size: .
d_call: .
v_call: TRBV6-1

cdr3_nt: TGCGCCAGCAGCCAAGACCCCCCGCAGGGGCTTAACTATGGCTACACCTTC
cdr3_aa: CASSQDPPQGLNYGYTF
j_call: TRBJ1-2
clone_size: .
d_call: .
v_call: TRBV4-3

cdr3_nt: TGCGCCAGCAGCCAAGAAACAGCGGGAGTAGCAGATACGCAGTATTTT
cdr3_aa: CASSQETAGVADTQYF
j_call: TRBJ2-3
clone_size: .
d_call: TRBD2
v_call: TRBV4-1

cdr3_nt: TGTGCCAGCAGCCCGGTCACTGAAGCTTTCTTT
cdr3_aa: CASSPVTEAFF
j_call: TRBJ1-1
clone_size: .
d_call: .
v_call: TRBV7-2

cdr3_nt: TGTGCCAGCAGCAGCTTGTATCGTAGAGGCACCTACAATGAGCAGTTCTTC
cdr3_aa: CASSSLYRRGTYNEQFF
j_call: TRBJ2-1
clone_size: .
d_call: .
v_call: TRBV21-1

cdr3_nt: TGCAGCGTTGTCTCCGGGACTAGCGGGAAGGCAGATACGCAGTATTTT
cdr3_aa: CSVVSGTSGKADTQYF
j_call: TRBJ2-3
clone_size: once
d_call: TRBD2
v_call: TRBV29-1

cdr3_nt: TGCGCCAGCAGGGAACAGGTGGCGGGGATCCAAGAGACCCAGTACTTC
cdr3_aa: CASREQVAGIQETQYF
j_call: TRBJ2-5
clone_size: .
d_call: .
v_call: TRBV5-1

cdr3_nt: TGTGCCAGCAGCTTAGGGGGCCTAGCGGAGCCCACCGGGGAGCTGTTTTTT
cdr3_aa: CASSLGGLAEPTGELFF
j_call: TRBJ2-2
clone_size: .
d_call: TRBD2
v_call: TRBV7-2

cdr3_nt: TGTGCCAGCTGGGGCCGGGCGTTCAATGAGCAGTTCTTC
cdr3_aa: CASWGRAFNEQFF
j_call: TRBJ2-1
clone_size: few
d_call: .
v_call: TRBV6-9

cdr3_nt: TGTGCCAGCAGCGTAGGATCCTCGGTAGCTCCCTACTACGAGCAGTACTTC
cdr3_aa: CASSVGSSVAPYYEQYF
j_call: TRBJ2-7
clone_size: .
d_call: .
v_call: TRBV9

cdr3_nt: TGTGCCAGCAGTCCGGGACACGGCTACGAGCAGTACTTC
cdr3_aa: CASSPGHGYEQYF
j_call: TRBJ2-7
clone_size: .
d_call: .
v_call: TRBV27

cdr3_nt: TGTGCCAGCAGACGACAGGGGAACTATGGCTACACCTTC
cdr3_aa: CASRRQGNYGYTF
j_call: TRBJ1-2
clone_size: .
d_call: TRBD1
v_call: TRBV5-4

cdr3_nt: TGTGCCACCGGCGGGGTAGCGGGAGGACTACGCTACGAGCAGTACTTC
cdr3_aa: CATGGVAGGLRYEQYF
j_call: TRBJ2-7
clone_size: .
d_call: TRBD2
v_call: TRBV28

cdr3_nt: TGCGCCAGCAGCCAAGTGGCTCAAGTACACTACGAGCAGTACTTC
cdr3_aa: CASSQVAQVHYEQYF
j_call: TRBJ2-7
clone_size: .
d_call: .
v_call: TRBV4-3

cdr3_nt: TGTGCCAGCAGTTTACCTCATTATTATGGCTACACCTTC
cdr3_aa: CASSLPHYYGYTF
j_call: TRBJ1-2
clone_size: .
d_call: .
v_call: TRBV28

cdr3_nt: TGTGCCTGGACAGGGCAAAGCTATGGCTACACCTTC
cdr3_aa: CAWTGQSYGYTF
j_call: TRBJ1-2
clone_size: .
d_call: .
v_call: TRBV30

cdr3_nt: TGTGCCAGCAGTTCCAGACTAGCGGGAACTACCCAGTACTTC
cdr3_aa: CASSSRLAGTTQYF
j_call: TRBJ2-5
clone_size: .
d_call: TRBD2
v_call: TRBV28

cdr3_nt: TGTGCCAGCAGTACCGATGGTGGCTACACCTTC
cdr3_aa: CASSTDGGYTF
j_call: TRBJ1-2
clone_size: .
d_call: .
v_call: TRBV6-1

cdr3_nt: TGTGCCAGCAGCCCGGGGACAGGGCAAAATCAGCCCCAGCATTTT
cdr3_aa: CASSPGTGQNQPQHF
j_call: TRBJ1-5
clone_size: .
d_call: TRBD1
v_call: TRBV7-9

cdr3_nt: TGTGCCAGTAGCCCGTCCCTCGGGGGATCTACCTACAATGAGCAGTTCTTC
cdr3_aa: CASSPSLGGSTYNEQFF
j_call: TRBJ2-1
clone_size: once
d_call: .
v_call: TRBV19

cdr3_nt: TGTGCCAGCAGTGTTTTTCGGGGTCAGGCCACAATCCGCAATGAGCAGTTCTTC
cdr3_aa: CASSVFRGQATIRNEQFF
j_call: TRBJ2-1
clone_size: .
d_call: .
v_call: TRBV2

cdr3_nt: TGTGCCAGCAGTTCCCGCAGAACAACTAATGAAAAACTGTTTTTT
cdr3_aa: CASSSRRTTNEKLFF
j_call: TRBJ1-4
clone_size: .
d_call: .
v_call: TRBV27

cdr3_nt: TGTGCCAGCAGTTCCCCGACAGGGAAGAATGAGGCTTTCTTT
cdr3_aa: CASSSPTGKNEAFF
j_call: TRBJ1-1
clone_size: .
d_call: TRBD1
v_call: TRBV27

cdr3_nt: TGTGCCAGTAGTCTTAACAGGGGCAGCGGTGGAAACACCATATATTTT
cdr3_aa: CASSLNRGSGGNTIYF
j_call: TRBJ1-3
clone_size: .
d_call: TRBD1
v_call: TRBV19

cdr3_nt: TGTGCCAGCAGCTTAGAGTGGCAGGGGGCGGCAGATACGCAGTATTTT
cdr3_aa: CASSLEWQGAADTQYF
j_call: TRBJ2-3
clone_size: .
d_call: TRBD1
v_call: TRBV11-2

cdr3_nt: TGTGCCAGCAGCTTTCTAGGGTTGAACACTGAAGCTTTCTTT
cdr3_aa: CASSFLGLNTEAFF
j_call: TRBJ1-1
clone_size: .
d_call: .
v_call: TRBV5-4

cdr3_nt: TGTGCCAGTAGTCCACAGGGTGGGCCCCAGCATTTT
cdr3_aa: CASSPQGGPQHF
j_call: TRBJ1-5
clone_size: .
d_call: .
v_call: TRBV19

cdr3_nt: TGTGCCAGCGGCGGGAGTTTGGGCACTGAAGCTTTCTTT
cdr3_aa: CASGGSLGTEAFF
j_call: TRBJ1-1
clone_size: .
d_call: .
v_call: TRBV25-1

cdr3_nt: TGTGCCAGCAGCGTAGCGGGAGATTTAAATACGCAGTATTTT
cdr3_aa: CASSVAGDLNTQYF
j_call: TRBJ2-3
clone_size: .
d_call: .
v_call: TRBV9

cdr3_nt: TGCGCCAGCAGCTTGGGCAGGGAAGAGACCCAGTACTTC
cdr3_aa: CASSLGREETQYF
j_call: TRBJ2-5
clone_size: .
d_call: .
v_call: TRBV5-1

cdr3_nt: TGTGCCAGCAGCCAGGGTCTGAGCTCCTACGAGCAGTACTTC
cdr3_aa: CASSQGLSSYEQYF
j_call: TRBJ2-7
clone_size: .
d_call: .
v_call: TRBV27

cdr3_nt: TGTGCCAGCAGCTTAAGGGACAGGGGAGACGGGACCGGGGAGCTGTTTTTT
cdr3_aa: CASSLRDRGDGTGELFF
j_call: TRBJ2-2
clone_size: .
d_call: TRBD1
v_call: TRBV7-7

cdr3_nt: TGTGCCAGCAGTTTAAACGGTGGGGCCAACGTCCTGACTTTC
cdr3_aa: CASSLNGGANVLTF
j_call: TRBJ2-6
clone_size: once
d_call: .
v_call: TRBV28

cdr3_nt: TGTGCCAGCAGTATCACACCAGGGGGGATTACTGAAGCTTTCTTT
cdr3_aa: CASSITPGGITEAFF
j_call: TRBJ1-1
clone_size: .
d_call: TRBD1
v_call: TRBV6-5

cdr3_nt: TGTGCCAGCAGCTTGGCCGGGAATCAGCCCCAGCATTTT
cdr3_aa: CASSLAGNQPQHF
j_call: TRBJ1-5
clone_size: .
d_call: .
v_call: TRBV5-8

cdr3_nt: TGTGCCAGCAGTGCGATAGGGTTTGGGAATCAGCCCCAGCATTTT
cdr3_aa: CASSAIGFGNQPQHF
j_call: TRBJ1-5
clone_size: .
d_call: .
v_call: TRBV2

cdr3_nt: TGTGCCAGCAGCCCCAGGGGGCCCTACGAGCAGTACTTC
cdr3_aa: CASSPRGPYEQYF
j_call: TRBJ2-7
clone_size: .
d_call: TRBD1
v_call: TRBV5-6

cdr3_nt: TGCAGCGACAGGGGGGGATCTAACTATGGCTACACCTTC
cdr3_aa: CSDRGGSNYGYTF
j_call: TRBJ1-2
clone_size: .
d_call: TRBD1
v_call: TRBV29-1

cdr3_nt: TGTGCCAGTAGTATGAACCTTGTGGTGGGCTACAATGAGCAGTTCTTC
cdr3_aa: CASSMNLVVGYNEQFF
j_call: TRBJ2-1
clone_size: .
d_call: .
v_call: TRBV19

cdr3_nt: TGTGCCAGCAGCGTAGAGGGACAGGCCTCCTACGAGCAGTACTTC
cdr3_aa: CASSVEGQASYEQYF
j_call: TRBJ2-7
clone_size: .
d_call: TRBD1
v_call: TRBV9

cdr3_nt: TGTGCCAGCAGCGTAGGGCCCCTGGATACGCAGTATTTT
cdr3_aa: CASSVGPLDTQYF
j_call: TRBJ2-3
clone_size: .
d_call: .
v_call: TRBV9

cdr3_nt: TGTGCCAGCACTCTGGCCGGGACTAGCGGGAGGTACACCTACAATGAGCAGTTCTTC
cdr3_aa: CASTLAGTSGRYTYNEQFF
j_call: TRBJ2-1
clone_size: .
d_call: TRBD2
v_call: TRBV27